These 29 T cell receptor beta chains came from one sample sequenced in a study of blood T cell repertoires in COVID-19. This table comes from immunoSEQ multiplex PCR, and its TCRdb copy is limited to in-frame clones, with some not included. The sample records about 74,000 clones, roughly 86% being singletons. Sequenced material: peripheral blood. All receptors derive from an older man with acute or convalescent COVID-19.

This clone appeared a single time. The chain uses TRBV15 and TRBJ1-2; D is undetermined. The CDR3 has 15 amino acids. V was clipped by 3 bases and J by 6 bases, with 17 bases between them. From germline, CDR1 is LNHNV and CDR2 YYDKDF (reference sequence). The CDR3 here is CATSSPSGGRDGYTF. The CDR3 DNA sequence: TGTGCCACCAGCAGCCCCTCCGGAGGGCGCGATGGCTACACCTTC.

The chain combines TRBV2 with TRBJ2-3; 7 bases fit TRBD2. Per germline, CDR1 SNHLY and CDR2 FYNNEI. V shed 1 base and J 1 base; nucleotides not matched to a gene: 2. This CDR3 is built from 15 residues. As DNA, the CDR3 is TGTGCCAGCAGTGAAGGCGGGAGCGGCACAGATACGCAGTATTTT. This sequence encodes CASSEGGSGTDTQYF. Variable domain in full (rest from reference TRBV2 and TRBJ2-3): EPEVTQTPSHQVTQMGQEVILRCVPISNHLYFYWYRQILGQKVEFLVSFYNNEISEKSEIFDDQFSVERPDGSNFTLKIRSTKLEDSAMYFCASSEGGSGTDTQYFGPGTRLTVL.

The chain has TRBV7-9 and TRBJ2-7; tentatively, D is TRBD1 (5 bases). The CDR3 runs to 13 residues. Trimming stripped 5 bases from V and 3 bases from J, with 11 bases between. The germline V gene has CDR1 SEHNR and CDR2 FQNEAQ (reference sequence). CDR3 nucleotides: TGTGCCAGCAGCGCGTCAGGGAACTACGAGCAGTACTTC. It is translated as CASSASGNYEQYF.

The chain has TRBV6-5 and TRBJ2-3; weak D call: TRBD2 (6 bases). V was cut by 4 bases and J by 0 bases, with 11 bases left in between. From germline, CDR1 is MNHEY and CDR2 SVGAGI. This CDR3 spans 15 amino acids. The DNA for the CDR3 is TGTGCCAGCAGTTGGGAGGAAACTAGCACAGATACGCAGTATTTT. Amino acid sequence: CASSWEETSTDTQYF.

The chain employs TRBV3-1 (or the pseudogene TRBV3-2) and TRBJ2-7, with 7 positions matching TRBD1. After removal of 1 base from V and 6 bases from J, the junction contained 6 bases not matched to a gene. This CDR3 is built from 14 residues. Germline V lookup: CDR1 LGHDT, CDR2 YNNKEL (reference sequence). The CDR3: CASSQGDSKSEQYF. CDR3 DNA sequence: TGTGCCAGCAGCCAAGGGGACAGTAAATCCGAGCAGTACTTC.

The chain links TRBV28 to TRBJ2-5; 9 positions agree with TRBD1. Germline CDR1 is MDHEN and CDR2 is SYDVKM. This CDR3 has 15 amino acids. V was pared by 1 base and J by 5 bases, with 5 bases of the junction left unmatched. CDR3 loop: CASSLSYRGRETQYF. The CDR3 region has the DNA TGTGCCAGCAGTTTATCTTACAGGGGGCGGGAGACCCAGTACTTC.

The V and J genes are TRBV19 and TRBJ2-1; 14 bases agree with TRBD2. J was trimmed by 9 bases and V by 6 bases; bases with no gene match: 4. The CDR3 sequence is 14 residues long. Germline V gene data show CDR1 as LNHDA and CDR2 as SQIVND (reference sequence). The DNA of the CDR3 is TGTGCCAGTAGCCCCGGACTAGCGGGGGGTGAGCAGTTCTTC. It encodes CASSPGLAGGEQFF. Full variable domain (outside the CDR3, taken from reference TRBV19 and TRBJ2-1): DGGITQSPKYLFRKEGQNVTLSCEQNLNHDAMYWYRQDPGQGLRLIYYSQIVNDFQKGDIAEGYSVSREKKESFPLTVTSAQKNPTAFYLCASSPGLAGGEQFFGPGTRLTVL.

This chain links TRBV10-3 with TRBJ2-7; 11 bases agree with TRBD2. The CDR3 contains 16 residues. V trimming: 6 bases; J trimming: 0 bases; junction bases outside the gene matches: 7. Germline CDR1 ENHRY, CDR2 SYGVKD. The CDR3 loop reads CAIRQTSGGLSYEQYF. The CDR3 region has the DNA TGTGCCATCAGGCAAACTAGCGGGGGCCTCTCCTACGAGCAGTACTTC.

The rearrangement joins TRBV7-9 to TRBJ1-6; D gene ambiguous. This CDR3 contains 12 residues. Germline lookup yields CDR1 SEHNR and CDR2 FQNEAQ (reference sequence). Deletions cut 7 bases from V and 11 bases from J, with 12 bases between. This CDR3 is CASMHSAPPLHF. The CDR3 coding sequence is TGTGCCAGCATGCACTCCGCTCCACCCCTCCACTTT. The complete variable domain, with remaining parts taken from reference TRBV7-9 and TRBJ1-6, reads DTGVSQNPRHKITKRGQNVTFRCDPISEHNRLYWYRQTLGQGPEFLTYFQNEAQLEKSRLLSDRFSAERPKGSFSTLEIQRTEQGDSAMYLCASMHSAPPLHFGNGTRLTVT.

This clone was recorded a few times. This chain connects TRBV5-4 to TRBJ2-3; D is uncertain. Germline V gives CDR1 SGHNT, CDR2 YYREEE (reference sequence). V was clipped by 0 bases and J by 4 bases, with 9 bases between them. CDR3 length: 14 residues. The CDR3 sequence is CASSLAVSADTQYF. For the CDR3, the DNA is TGTGCCAGCAGCTTGGCGGTCTCCGCAGATACGCAGTATTTT. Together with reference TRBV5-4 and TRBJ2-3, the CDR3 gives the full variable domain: ETGVTQSPTHLIKTRGQQVTLRCSSQSGHNTVSWYQQALGQGPQFIFQYYREEENGRGNFPPRFSGLQFPNYSSELNVNALELDDSALYLCASSLAVSADTQYFGPGTRLTVL.

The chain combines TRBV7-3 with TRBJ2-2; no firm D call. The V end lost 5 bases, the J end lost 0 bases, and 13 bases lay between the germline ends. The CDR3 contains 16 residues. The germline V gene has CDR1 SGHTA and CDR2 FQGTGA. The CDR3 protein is CASSRGGSANTGELFF. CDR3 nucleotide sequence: TGTGCCAGCAGCCGCGGCGGATCAGCGAACACCGGGGAGCTGTTTTTT.

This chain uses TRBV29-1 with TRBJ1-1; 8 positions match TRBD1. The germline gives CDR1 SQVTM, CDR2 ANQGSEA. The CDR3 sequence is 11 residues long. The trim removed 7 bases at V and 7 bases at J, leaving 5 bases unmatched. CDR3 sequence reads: CSARTGIEAFF. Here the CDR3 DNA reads TGCAGCGCTAGGACAGGGATTGAAGCTTTCTTT.

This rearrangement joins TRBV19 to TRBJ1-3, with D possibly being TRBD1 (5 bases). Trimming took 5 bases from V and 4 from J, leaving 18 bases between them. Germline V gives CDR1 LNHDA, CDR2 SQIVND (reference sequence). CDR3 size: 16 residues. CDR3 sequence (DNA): TGTGCCAGTAGTGGCCGGGAGGGTCCAGGGGGAAACACCATATATTTT. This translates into CASSGREGPGGNTIYF. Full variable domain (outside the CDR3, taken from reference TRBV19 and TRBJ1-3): DGGITQSPKYLFRKEGQNVTLSCEQNLNHDAMYWYRQDPGQGLRLIYYSQIVNDFQKGDIAEGYSVSREKKESFPLTVTSAQKNPTAFYLCASSGREGPGGNTIYFGEGSWLTVV.

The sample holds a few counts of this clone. The CDR3 DNA reads TGTGCCAGCAGCTTAGGGGCCTCCAATGAAAAACTGTTTTTT. It specifies CASSLGASNEKLFF. The chain links TRBV7-9 to TRBJ1-4; D is uncertain. The V end lost 1 base, the J end lost 5 bases, and 8 bases lay between the germline ends. Germline assignment: CDR1 SEHNR and CDR2 FQNEAQ (reference sequence). The length of the CDR3 is 14 residues.

The CDR3 loop reads CASTRGPNYGYTF. Written as DNA, the CDR3 is TGTGCCAGCACCAGAGGCCCTAACTATGGCTACACCTTC. This chain uses TRBV6-5 with TRBJ1-2; D ambiguous. This CDR3 has 13 amino acids. Trimming shortened V by 7 bases and J by 0 bases, and 9 bases separated the two germline ends. Germline values: CDR1 MNHEY, CDR2 SVGAGI.

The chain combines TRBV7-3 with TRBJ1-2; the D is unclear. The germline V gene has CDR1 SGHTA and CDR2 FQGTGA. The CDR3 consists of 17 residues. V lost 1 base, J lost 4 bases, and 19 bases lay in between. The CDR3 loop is CASSLKWPLVRLYGYTF. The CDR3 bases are TGTGCCAGCAGCTTAAAGTGGCCACTAGTCCGGCTCTATGGCTACACCTTC.

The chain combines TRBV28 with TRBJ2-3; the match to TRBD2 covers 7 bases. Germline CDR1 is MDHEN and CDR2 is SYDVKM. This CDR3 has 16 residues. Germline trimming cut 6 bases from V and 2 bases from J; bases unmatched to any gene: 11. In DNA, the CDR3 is TGTGCCAGCAGGGGAGGCCGGGAGGCCCCCACAGATACGCAGTATTTT. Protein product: CASRGGREAPTDTQYF.

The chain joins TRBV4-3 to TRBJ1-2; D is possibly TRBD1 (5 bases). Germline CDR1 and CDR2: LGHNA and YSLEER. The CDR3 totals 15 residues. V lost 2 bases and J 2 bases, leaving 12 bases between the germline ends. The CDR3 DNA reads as TGCGCCAGCAGCCAATCGACAGCCCCAAACTATGGCTACACCTTC. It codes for CASSQSTAPNYGYTF.

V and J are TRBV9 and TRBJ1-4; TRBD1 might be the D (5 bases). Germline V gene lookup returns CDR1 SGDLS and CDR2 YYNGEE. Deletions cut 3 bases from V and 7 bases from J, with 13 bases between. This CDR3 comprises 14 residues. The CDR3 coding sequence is TGTGCCAGCAGCGCATGGGGGAGGGCTGAAAAACTGTTTTTT. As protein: CASSAWGRAEKLFF.

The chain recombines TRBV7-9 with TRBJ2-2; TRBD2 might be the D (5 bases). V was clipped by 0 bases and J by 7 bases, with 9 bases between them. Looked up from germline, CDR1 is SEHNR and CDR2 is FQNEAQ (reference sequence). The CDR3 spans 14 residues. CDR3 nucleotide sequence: TGTGCCAGCAGCTTAGCGGGAGCGGACGGGGAGCTGTTTTTT. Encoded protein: CASSLAGADGELFF.

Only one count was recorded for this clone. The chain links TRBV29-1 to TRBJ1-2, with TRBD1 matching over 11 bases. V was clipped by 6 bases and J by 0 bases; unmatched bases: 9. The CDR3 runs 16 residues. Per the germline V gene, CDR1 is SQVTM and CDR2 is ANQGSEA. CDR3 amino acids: CSVTGQGASANYGYTF. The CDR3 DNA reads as TGCAGCGTCACCGGACAGGGGGCGTCCGCTAACTATGGCTACACCTTC. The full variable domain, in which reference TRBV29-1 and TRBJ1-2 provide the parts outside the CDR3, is SAVISQKPSRDICQRGTSLTIQCQVDSQVTMMFWYRQQPGQSLTLIATANQGSEATYESGFVIDKFPISRPNLTFSTLTVSNMSPEDSSIYLCSVTGQGASANYGYTFGSGTRLTVV.

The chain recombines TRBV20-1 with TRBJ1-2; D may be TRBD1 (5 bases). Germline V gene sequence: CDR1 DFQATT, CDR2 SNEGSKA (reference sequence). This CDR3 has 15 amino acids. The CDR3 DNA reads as TGCAGGCCTAGTGCACGGAGCCAGGGTAACTATGGCTACACCTTC. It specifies CRPSARSQGNYGYTF.

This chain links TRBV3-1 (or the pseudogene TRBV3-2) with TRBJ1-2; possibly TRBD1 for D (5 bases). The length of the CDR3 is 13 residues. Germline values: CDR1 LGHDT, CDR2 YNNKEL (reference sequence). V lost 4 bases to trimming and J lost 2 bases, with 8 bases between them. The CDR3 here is CASSLDTNYGYTF. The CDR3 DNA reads TGTGCCAGCAGCCTGGACACAAACTATGGCTACACCTTC.

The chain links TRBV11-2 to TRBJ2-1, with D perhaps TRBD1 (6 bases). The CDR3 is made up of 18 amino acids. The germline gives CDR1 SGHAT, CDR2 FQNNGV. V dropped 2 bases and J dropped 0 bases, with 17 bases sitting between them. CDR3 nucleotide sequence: TGTGCCAGCAGCTTACCCAACAGGGTTGGTACCTCCTACAATGAGCAGTTCTTC. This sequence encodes CASSLPNRVGTSYNEQFF.

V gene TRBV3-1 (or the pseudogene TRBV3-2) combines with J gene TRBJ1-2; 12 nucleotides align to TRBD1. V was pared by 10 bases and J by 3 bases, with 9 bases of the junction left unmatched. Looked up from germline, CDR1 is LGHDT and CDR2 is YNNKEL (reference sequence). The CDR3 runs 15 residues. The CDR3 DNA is TGTGCCACCGGGACAGGGGGCAATTGGGACTATGGCTACACCTTC. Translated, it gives CATGTGGNWDYGYTF.

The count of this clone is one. Here the CDR3 reads CSVEDTSYEQYF. The CDR3 DNA sequence: TGCAGCGTTGAAGACACATCCTACGAGCAGTACTTC. V gene TRBV29-1 combines with J gene TRBJ2-7; no clear D gene. The ends were cut back, 0 bases at V and 1 base at J, with 4 bases in the middle. CDR3 length equals 12 residues. From germline, CDR1 is SQVTM and CDR2 ANQGSEA.

The CDR3 sequence is CASSQLGVYEQYF. CDR3 nucleotide sequence: TGTGCCAGCAGCCAACTCGGGGTCTACGAGCAGTACTTC. This rearrangement joins TRBV3-1 (or the pseudogene TRBV3-2) to TRBJ2-7; D perhaps matches TRBD2 (5 bases). Germline loops: CDR1 LGHDT, CDR2 YNNKEL (reference sequence). Trimming stripped 2 bases from V and 3 bases from J, with 8 bases between. This CDR3 is 13 amino acids long.

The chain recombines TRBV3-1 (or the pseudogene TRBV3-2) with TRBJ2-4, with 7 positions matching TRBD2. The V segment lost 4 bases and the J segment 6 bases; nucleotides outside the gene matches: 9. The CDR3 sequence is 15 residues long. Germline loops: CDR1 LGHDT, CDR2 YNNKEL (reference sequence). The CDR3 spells CASSPLAGLRNIQYF. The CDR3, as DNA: TGTGCCAGCAGCCCCCTGGCGGGACTAAGAAACATTCAGTACTTC.

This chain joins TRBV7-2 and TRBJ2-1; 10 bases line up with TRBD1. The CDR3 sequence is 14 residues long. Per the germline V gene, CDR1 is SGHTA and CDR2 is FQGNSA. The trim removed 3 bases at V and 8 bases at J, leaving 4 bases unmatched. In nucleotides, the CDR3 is TGTGCCAGCAGCTTCCGACAGGGGGCGGATGAGCAGTTCTTC. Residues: CASSFRQGADEQFF.